What follows describes a single T cell receptor beta chain. The antigen is undetermined. The germline V gene has CDR1 GTSNPN and CDR2 SVGIG (reference sequence). This CDR3 comprises 12 residues. With 8 bases clipped from V and 5 bases from J, the junction kept 7 bases outside the gene matches. This sample was taken from a study of CD8+ T cells in alopecia areata. Regarding the study as a whole: Among the top 100, expanded CD8+ clones were significantly decreased by tofacitinib, as was scalp clonality.

Once RNA had been extracted, it was reverse transcribed into cDNA to act as the sequencing template. Clones were sequenced by immunoSEQ multiplex PCR, and TCRdb holds only the in-frame ones, with some missing. The sample holds some 220,000 clones, more than 45% seen once. Indicated treatment: oral pan-JAK inhibitor, 5-10 mg twice daily. The sequences come from CD4+ T cells sorted from blood, collected at week 4, from a patient treated with tofacitinib. The chain has TRBV30 and TRBJ1-1; the match to TRBD1 covers 8 bases. This TCR was recovered from a human donor with alopecia areata. CDR3 bases: TGTGCCGGAGACAGGGGATATACTGAAGCTTTCTTT. Translating gives CAGDRGYTEAFF.